This TCR beta chain was recorded in a study of cytomegalovirus exposure and HLA in healthy donors. Notes on the study in general: Rarity held for most TCR sequences, but there were some public TCRs that occurred in many donors.

The germline V gene encodes CDR1 SGHRS and CDR2 YFSETQ. V dropped 2 bases and J dropped 2 bases, with 17 bases sitting between them. This CDR3 is built from 17 residues. Assay: immunoSEQ multiplex PCR; the TCRdb copy retains only in-frame clones and omits some. The repertoire includes some 190,000 clones, about 89% of them detected once, and 6% to 8% sits in the top ten. Note on this clone: The antigen remains undetermined.

Material: PBMCs. The TCR sequence derives from a man aged 25-45 years in good health and CMV-seropositive. This chain connects TRBV5-1 to TRBJ1-3; tentative D call: TRBD1 (5 bases). The CDR3 DNA reads TGCGCCAGCAGCTTTTCCTCTGCCGGGGCTACTGGAAACACCATATATTTT. Residues: CASSFSSAGATGNTIYF.